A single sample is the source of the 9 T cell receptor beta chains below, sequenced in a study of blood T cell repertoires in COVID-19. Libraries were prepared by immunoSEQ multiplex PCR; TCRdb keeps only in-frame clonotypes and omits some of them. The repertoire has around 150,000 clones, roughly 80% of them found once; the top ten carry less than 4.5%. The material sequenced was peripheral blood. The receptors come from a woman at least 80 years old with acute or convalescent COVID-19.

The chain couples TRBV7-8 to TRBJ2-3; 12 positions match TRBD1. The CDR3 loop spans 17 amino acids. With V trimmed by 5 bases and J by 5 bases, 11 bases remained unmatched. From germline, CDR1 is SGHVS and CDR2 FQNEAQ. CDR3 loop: CASSLLRGQGAIDTQYF. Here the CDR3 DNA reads TGTGCCAGCAGCCTTCTAAGGGGACAGGGGGCGATAGATACGCAGTATTTT.

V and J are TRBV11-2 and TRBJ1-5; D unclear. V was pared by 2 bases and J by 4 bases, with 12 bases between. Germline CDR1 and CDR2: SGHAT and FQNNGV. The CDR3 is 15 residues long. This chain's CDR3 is CASSLFQDLNQPQHF. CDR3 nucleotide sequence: TGTGCCAGCAGCTTATTCCAGGATCTTAATCAGCCCCAGCATTTT.

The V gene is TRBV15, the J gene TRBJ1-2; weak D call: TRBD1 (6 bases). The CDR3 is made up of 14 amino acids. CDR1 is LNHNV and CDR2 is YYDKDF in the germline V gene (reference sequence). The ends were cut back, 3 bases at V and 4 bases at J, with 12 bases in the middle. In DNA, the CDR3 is TGTGCCACCAGCAGGGGGGGGGCGAGCTATGGCTACACCTTC. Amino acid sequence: CATSRGGASYGYTF.

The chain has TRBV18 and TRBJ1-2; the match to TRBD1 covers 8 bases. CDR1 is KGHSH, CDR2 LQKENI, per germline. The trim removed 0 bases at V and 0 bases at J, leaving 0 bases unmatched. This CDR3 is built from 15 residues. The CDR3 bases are TGTGCCAGCTCACCACCGACAGGGGCTAACTATGGCTACACCTTC. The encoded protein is CASSPPTGANYGYTF.

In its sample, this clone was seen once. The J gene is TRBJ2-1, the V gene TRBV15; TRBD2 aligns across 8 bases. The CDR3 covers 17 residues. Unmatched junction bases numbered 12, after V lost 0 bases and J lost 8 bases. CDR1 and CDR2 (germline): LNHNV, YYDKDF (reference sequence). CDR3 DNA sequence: TGTGCCACCAGCAGAGATGGAGGCCGGACTAGCAGGGATGAGCAGTTCTTC. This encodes CATSRDGGRTSRDEQFF.

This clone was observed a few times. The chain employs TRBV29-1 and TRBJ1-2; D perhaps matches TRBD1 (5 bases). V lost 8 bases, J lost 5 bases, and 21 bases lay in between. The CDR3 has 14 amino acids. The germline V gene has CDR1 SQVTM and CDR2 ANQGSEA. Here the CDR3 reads CSTPGGALGYGYTF. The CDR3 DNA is TGCAGCACGCCCGGCGGGGCTTTAGGATATGGCTACACCTTC. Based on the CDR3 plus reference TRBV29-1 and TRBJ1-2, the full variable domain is SAVISQKPSRDICQRGTSLTIQCQVDSQVTMMFWYRQQPGQSLTLIATANQGSEATYESGFVIDKFPISRPNLTFSTLTVSNMSPEDSSIYLCSTPGGALGYGYTFGSGTRLTVV.

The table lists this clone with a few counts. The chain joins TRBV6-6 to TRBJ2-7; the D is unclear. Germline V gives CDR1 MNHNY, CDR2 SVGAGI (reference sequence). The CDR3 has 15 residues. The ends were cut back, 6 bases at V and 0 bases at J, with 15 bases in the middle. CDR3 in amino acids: CASSEYGALSYEQYF. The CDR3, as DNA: TGTGCCAGCAGCGAATACGGAGCGCTCTCCTACGAGCAGTACTTC.

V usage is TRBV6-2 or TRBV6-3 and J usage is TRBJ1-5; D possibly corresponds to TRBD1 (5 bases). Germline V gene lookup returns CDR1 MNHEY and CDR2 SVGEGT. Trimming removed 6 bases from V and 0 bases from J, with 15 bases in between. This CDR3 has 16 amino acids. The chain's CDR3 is CASSPFKGDSNQPQHF. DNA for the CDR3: TGTGCCAGCAGCCCCTTCAAAGGGGATAGCAATCAGCCCCAGCATTTT.

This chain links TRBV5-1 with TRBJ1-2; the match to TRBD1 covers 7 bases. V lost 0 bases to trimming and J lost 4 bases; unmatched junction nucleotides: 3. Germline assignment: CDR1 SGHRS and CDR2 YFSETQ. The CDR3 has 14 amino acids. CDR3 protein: CASSLDRGPYGYTF. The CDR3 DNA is TGCGCCAGCAGCTTGGACAGGGGTCCCTATGGCTACACCTTC. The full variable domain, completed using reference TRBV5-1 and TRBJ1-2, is KAGVTQTPRYLIKTRGQQVTLSCSPISGHRSVSWYQQTPGQGLQFLFEYFSETQRNKGNFPGRFSGRQFSNSRSEMNVSTLELGDSALYLCASSLDRGPYGYTFGSGTRLTVV.